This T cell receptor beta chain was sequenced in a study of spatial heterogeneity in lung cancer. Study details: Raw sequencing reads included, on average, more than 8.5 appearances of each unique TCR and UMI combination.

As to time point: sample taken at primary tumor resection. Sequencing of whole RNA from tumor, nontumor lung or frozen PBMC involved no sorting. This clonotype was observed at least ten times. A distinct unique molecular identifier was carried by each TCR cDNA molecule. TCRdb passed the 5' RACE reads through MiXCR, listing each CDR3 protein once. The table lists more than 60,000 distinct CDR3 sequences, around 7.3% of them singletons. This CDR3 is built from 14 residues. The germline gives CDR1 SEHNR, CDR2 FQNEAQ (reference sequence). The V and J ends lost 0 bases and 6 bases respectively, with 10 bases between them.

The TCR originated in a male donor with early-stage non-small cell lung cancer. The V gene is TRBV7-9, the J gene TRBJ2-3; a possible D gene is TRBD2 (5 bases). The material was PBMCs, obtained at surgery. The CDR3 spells CASSLARTRDTQYF. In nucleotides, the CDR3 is TGTGCCAGCAGCTTAGCACGAACTAGGGATACGCAGTATTTT.